A selection of T cell receptor beta chains follows, all from one sample in a study of blood T cells in healthy people across ages. TCRdb re-derived calls from the 5' RACE reads in MiXCR, one entry per CDR3 protein. The sample has roughly 800,000 distinct CDR3 sequences, 58% seen once. The sequenced material came from blood. These receptors came from a man in his thirties or forties in good health. Both conserved end residues are part of each CDR3. D genes are given only for firm matches. Only part of the rows carry a size: once, few, many, or a class if the clone is expanded.

TRBD2	NA	TRBJ2-7	TRBV7-9	CASSVRSGGAPAYEQYF	TGTGCCAGCAGCGTACGGTCGGGGGGAGCGCCGGCCTACGAGCAGTACTTC
TRBD1	once	TRBJ2-6	TRBV6-2/TRBV6-3	CALGQSGANVLTF	TGTGCCCTGGGACAGTCCGGGGCCAACGTCCTGACTTTC
NA	NA	TRBJ2-7	TRBV20-1	CSARDRVGSSYEQYF	TGCAGTGCTAGAGATCGGGTTGGTAGTAGTTACGAGCAGTACTTC
TRBD2	NA	TRBJ2-6	TRBV20-1	CSAQGLAGGSGANVLTF	TGCAGTGCGCAAGGACTAGCGGGAGGATCTGGGGCCAACGTCCTGACTTTC
NA	NA	TRBJ2-7	TRBV4-3	CASSPLPGRAYEQYF	TGCGCCAGCAGCCCCTTACCTGGCAGGGCCTACGAGCAGTACTTC
NA	NA	TRBJ1-1	TRBV3-1	CASSQAVGWTEAFF	TGTGCCAGCAGCCAAGCGGTGGGGTGGACTGAAGCTTTCTTT
NA	NA	TRBJ2-3	TRBV29-1	CSVTSGTTETQYF	TGCAGCGTGACTTCCGGGACGACAGAGACGCAGTATTTT
NA	few	TRBJ2-3	TRBV11-2	CASSSGTLSTDTQYF	TGTGCCAGCAGCTCGGGGACCTTAAGCACAGATACGCAGTATTTT
TRBD2	few	TRBJ2-3	TRBV6-4	CASSDFPRDGGGRYTQYF	TGTGCCAGCAGTGACTTTCCCCGAGACGGGGGAGGGCGGTATACGCAGTATTTT
NA	NA	TRBJ2-7	TRBV5-5	CASSLNSWSYEQYF	TGTGCCAGCAGCTTGAACAGTTGGTCCTACGAGCAGTACTTC
NA	few	TRBJ2-1	TRBV6-6	CASKGPGSDNEQFF	TGTGCCAGCAAAGGGCCGGGCTCCGACAATGAGCAGTTCTTC
TRBD1	few	TRBJ2-7	TRBV14	CASSHGTGGVYEQYF	TGTGCCAGCAGCCATGGGACAGGGGGTGTCTACGAGCAGTACTTC
NA	NA	TRBJ2-7	TRBV20-1	CSAGGGPAYEQYF	TGCAGTGCAGGGGGGGGCCCAGCCTACGAGCAGTACTTC
TRBD1	NA	TRBJ2-5	TRBV19	CASSIPGGEETQYF	TGTGCCAGTAGTATCCCAGGGGGCGAGGAGACCCAGTACTTC
NA	few	TRBJ1-2	TRBV27	CASSLWPTYGYTF	TGTGCCAGCAGTTTATGGCCTACCTATGGCTACACCTTC
NA	once	TRBJ2-5	TRBV7-2	CASTRSDNEQYF	TGTGCCAGCACTAGGAGCGACAATGAGCAGTACTTC
NA	once	TRBJ2-3	TRBV10-3	CASVRARDTDTQYF	TGTGCCAGCGTGCGGGCACGGGACACAGATACGCAGTATTTT
NA	few	TRBJ2-7	TRBV4-3	CASSQDGTTYYEQYF	TGCGCCAGCAGCCAAGACGGGACAACTTATTACGAGCAGTACTTC
NA	NA	TRBJ1-2	TRBV6-2/TRBV6-3	CASSIGDPRGYTF	TGTGCCAGCAGTATCGGGGATCCGAGGGGCTACACCTTC
NA	NA	TRBJ1-1	TRBV4-2	CASSPDLAQGLEAFF	TGTGCCAGCAGCCCGGATTTGGCACAGGGCCTAGAAGCTTTCTTT
NA	NA	TRBJ1-2	TRBV7-2	CASSAVGAAYGYTF	TGTGCCAGCAGCGCCGTAGGGGCCGCTTATGGCTACACCTTC
TRBD1	few	TRBJ2-7	TRBV29-1	CSVDRTGSGEQYF	TGCAGCGTTGATAGGACAGGGTCGGGGGAGCAGTACTTC
NA	many	TRBJ2-1	TRBV11-2	CASSLVGQGNEQFF	TGTGCCAGCAGCTTAGTCGGGCAGGGGAATGAGCAGTTCTTC
NA	NA	TRBJ2-1	TRBV6-5	CASSYNGGSYNEQFF	TGTGCCAGCAGTTACAACGGGGGCTCCTACAATGAGCAGTTCTTC
TRBD2	NA	TRBJ2-6	TRBV7-3	CASSLRLAGVGANVLTF	TGTGCCAGCAGCCTAAGGCTAGCGGGAGTTGGGGCCAACGTCCTGACTTTC
TRBD1	few	TRBJ1-2	TRBV4-3	CASSHTGQGDYGYTF	TGCGCCAGCAGCCACACGGGACAGGGTGATTATGGCTACACCTTC
NA	NA	TRBJ2-7	TRBV29-1	CSVGAPTFGSSYEQYF	TGCAGCGTTGGGGCGCCTACCTTCGGGTCTTCCTACGAGCAGTACTTC
NA	NA	TRBJ2-6	TRBV9	CASSSLVGAFSGANVLTF	TGTGCCAGCAGCTCGCTCGTGGGGGCGTTCTCTGGGGCCAACGTCCTGACTTTC
NA	NA	TRBJ2-2	TRBV6-1	CASSEGFSSTGELFF	TGTGCCAGCAGTGAGGGTTTTTCGAGCACCGGGGAGCTGTTTTTT
NA	NA	TRBJ2-3	TRBV12-3/TRBV12-4	CASQPDPNTDTQYF	TGTGCCAGTCAACCGGACCCTAACACAGATACGCAGTATTTT
NA	NA	TRBJ1-2	TRBV7-2	CASSPPKGQNGFDGYTF	TGTGCCAGCAGCCCTCCTAAAGGACAGAACGGCTTTGATGGCTACACCTTC
NA	few	TRBJ2-5	TRBV10-3	CAIRVGETQYF	TGTGCCATCAGGGTGGGAGAGACCCAGTACTTC
TRBD2	NA	TRBJ2-3	TRBV20-1	CSATGTSLSDTQYF	TGCAGTGCTACCGGGACTAGTTTATCAGATACGCAGTATTTT
NA	NA	TRBJ2-5	TRBV6-6	CASFGGVETQYF	TGTGCCAGCTTCGGCGGTGTGGAGACCCAGTACTTC
NA	few	TRBJ2-7	TRBV6-2/TRBV6-3	CASSYNDRNSPLEQYF	TGTGCCAGCAGTTACAACGACAGGAACAGCCCCCTCGAGCAGTACTTC
NA	NA	TRBJ2-1	TRBV18	CASSPRTSQSEQFF	TGTGCCAGCTCACCACGCACTTCTCAGAGTGAGCAGTTCTTC
TRBD1	NA	TRBJ1-6	TRBV6-2/TRBV6-3	CASSYPSGTGNSPLHF	TGTGCCAGCAGTTACCCCTCCGGGACAGGGAATTCACCCCTCCACTTT
NA	NA	TRBJ1-4	TRBV20-1	CSAPRTATNEKLFF	TGCAGTGCACCGAGGACGGCAACTAATGAAAAACTGTTTTTT
NA	NA	TRBJ2-5	TRBV20-1	CSASGVGAVAETQYF	TGCAGTGCTAGTGGGGTTGGGGCAGTGGCGGAGACCCAGTACTTC
NA	NA	TRBJ2-5	TRBV7-2	CANSLFRDEQYF	TGTGCCAACAGCTTATTCAGGGATGAGCAGTACTTC
NA	NA	TRBJ2-1	TRBV29-1	CSVEHPDYSYNEQFF	TGCAGCGTTGAACACCCAGATTACTCCTACAATGAGCAGTTCTTC
TRBD1	NA	TRBJ1-1	TRBV20-1	CSALTGGGNTEAFF	TGCAGTGCTTTAACAGGGGGCGGGAACACTGAAGCTTTCTTT
NA	NA	TRBJ1-2	TRBV7-6	CASSLGGRGTYGYTF	TGTGCCAGCAGCTTAGGAGGGAGGGGGACCTATGGCTACACCTTC
TRBD2	NA	TRBJ2-1	TRBV4-2	CASSQESGRAYEQFF	TGTGCCAGCAGCCAAGAGAGCGGGAGAGCCTATGAGCAGTTCTTC
TRBD1	NA	TRBJ2-1	TRBV7-3	CASSQGTGNHNEQFF	TGTGCCAGCAGCCAAGGGACAGGTAACCACAATGAGCAGTTCTTC
NA	NA	TRBJ2-1	TRBV7-2	CASSAVAYEQFF	TGTGCCAGCAGCGCAGTAGCCTACGAGCAGTTCTTC
NA	NA	TRBJ1-2	TRBV29-1	CSAQESDYGYTF	TGCAGCGCGCAGGAGAGCGACTATGGCTACACCTTC
NA	NA	TRBJ2-3	TRBV6-4	CASSDSVGSDTQYF	TGTGCCAGCAGTGACTCGGTGGGGTCAGATACGCAGTATTTT
NA	once	TRBJ1-2	TRBV2	CAGLPALAYGYTF	TGTGCCGGCCTCCCGGCACTAGCCTATGGCTACACCTTC
NA	NA	TRBJ2-7	TRBV20-1	CSARRDTPSEQYF	TGCAGTGCTCGACGGGACACTCCATCCGAGCAGTACTTC
NA	NA	TRBJ2-5	TRBV20-1	CSAIVSFEAQETQYF	TGCAGTGCTATAGTCTCGTTTGAGGCCCAAGAGACCCAGTACTTC
TRBD1	NA	TRBJ1-2	TRBV27	CASIILPMTGASTIHGYTF	TGTGCCAGCATCATCCTGCCCATGACAGGGGCGTCAACGATCCATGGCTACACCTTC
TRBD1	NA	TRBJ2-7	TRBV28	CASSWRQGISSYEQYF	TGTGCCAGCAGTTGGAGACAGGGAATAAGCTCCTACGAGCAGTACTTC
NA	NA	TRBJ2-5	TRBV28	CASSFSGSEETQYF	TGTGCCAGCAGTTTTTCAGGGAGTGAAGAGACCCAGTACTTC